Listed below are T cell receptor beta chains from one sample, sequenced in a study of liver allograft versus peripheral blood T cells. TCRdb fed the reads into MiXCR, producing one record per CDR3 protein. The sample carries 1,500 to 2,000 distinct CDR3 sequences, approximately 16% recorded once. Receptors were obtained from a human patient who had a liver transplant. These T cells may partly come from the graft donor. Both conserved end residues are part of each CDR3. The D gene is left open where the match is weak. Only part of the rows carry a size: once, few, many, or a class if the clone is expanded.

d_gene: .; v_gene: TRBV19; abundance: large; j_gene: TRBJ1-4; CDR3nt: TGTGCCAGTAGTATAGAAGGTGGACCTAATGAAAAACTGTTTTTT; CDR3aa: CASSIEGGPNEKLFF
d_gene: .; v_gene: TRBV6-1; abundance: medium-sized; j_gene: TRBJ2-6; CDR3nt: TGTGCCAGCAGGGAACAGAGCTCTGGGGCCAACGTCCTGACTTTC; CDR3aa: CASREQSSGANVLTF
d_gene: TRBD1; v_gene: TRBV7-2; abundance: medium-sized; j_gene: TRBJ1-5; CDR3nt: TGTGCCAGCAGCGCCCGGACAGGAGATCAGCCCCAGCATTTT; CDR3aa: CASSARTGDQPQHF
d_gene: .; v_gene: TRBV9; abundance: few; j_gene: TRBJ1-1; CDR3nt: TGTGCCAGCAGCGTTGGGGGGCTCGGAGCTGAAGCTTTCTTT; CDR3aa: CASSVGGLGAEAFF
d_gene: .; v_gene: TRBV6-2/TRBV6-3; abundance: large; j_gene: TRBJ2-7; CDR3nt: TGTGCCAGCAGCAACGGGGGCAAGAGCTCCTACGAGCAGTACTTC; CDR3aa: CASSNGGKSSYEQYF
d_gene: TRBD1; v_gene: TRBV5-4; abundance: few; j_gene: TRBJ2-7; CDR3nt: TGTGCCAGCAGCTGGGGACAGGGGCCCTCGGAGCAGTACTTC; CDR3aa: CASSWGQGPSEQYF
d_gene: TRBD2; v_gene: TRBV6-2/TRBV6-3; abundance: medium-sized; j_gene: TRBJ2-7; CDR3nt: TGTGCCAGCAGCCCGGGACTAGCGGGAGACGAGCAGTACTTC; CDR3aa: CASSPGLAGDEQYF
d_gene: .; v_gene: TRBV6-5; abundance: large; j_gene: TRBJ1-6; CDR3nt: TGTGCCAGCAGTTTATATGTCGGCGGTGGAAATTCACCCCTCCACTTT; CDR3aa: CASSLYVGGGNSPLHF
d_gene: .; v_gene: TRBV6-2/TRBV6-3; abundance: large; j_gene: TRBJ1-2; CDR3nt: TGTGCCAGCAGTTACTCGACGCCGATGAGCTACACCTTC; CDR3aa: CASSYSTPMSYTF
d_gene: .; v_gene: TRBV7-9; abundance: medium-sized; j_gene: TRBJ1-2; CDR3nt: TGTGCCAGCAGCCCTGGTAAACAGCTACCTGAACCCTATGGCTACACCTTC; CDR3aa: CASSPGKQLPEPYGYTF
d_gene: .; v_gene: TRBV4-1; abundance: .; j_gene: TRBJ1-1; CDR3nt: TGCGCCAGCAGCCAAGGAAATTCCAGGCCGAACACTGAAGCTTTCTTT; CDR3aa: CASSQGNSRPNTEAFF
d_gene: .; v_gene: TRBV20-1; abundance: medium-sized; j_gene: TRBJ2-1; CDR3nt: TGCAGTGCTATCGGCAGTTGGGAGGAGCAGTTCTTC; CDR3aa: CSAIGSWEEQFF
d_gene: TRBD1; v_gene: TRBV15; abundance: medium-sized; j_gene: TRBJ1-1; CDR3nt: TGTGCCACCAGCCAACCAGGGGGCTGGACTGAAGCTTTCTTT; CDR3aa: CATSQPGGWTEAFF
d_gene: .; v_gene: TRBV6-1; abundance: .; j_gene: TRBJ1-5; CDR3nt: TGTGCCATCGGCCGTAATGACAATAGCAATCAGCCCCAGCATTTT; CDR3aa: CAIGRNDNSNQPQHF
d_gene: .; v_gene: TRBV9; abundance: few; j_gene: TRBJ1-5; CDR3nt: TGTGCCAGCAGCGAACAGGCTTTGGGGCAGCCCCAGCATTTT; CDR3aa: CASSEQALGQPQHF
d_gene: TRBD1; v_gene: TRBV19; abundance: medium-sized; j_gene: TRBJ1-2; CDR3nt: TGTGCCAGTAAGGGAAACTTTAGGGGACAGGGGTACTATGGCTACACCTTC; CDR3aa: CASKGNFRGQGYYGYTF
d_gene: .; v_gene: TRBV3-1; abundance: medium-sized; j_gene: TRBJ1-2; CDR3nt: TGTGCCAGCAGCCAGAGGTTGGACAACTATGGCTACACCTTC; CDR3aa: CASSQRLDNYGYTF
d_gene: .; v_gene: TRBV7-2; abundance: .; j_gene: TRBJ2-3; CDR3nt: TGTGCCAGCAGCTCCATGGGGACAGATACGCAGTATTTT; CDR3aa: CASSSMGTDTQYF
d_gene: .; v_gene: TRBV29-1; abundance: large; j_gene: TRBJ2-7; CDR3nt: TGCAGCGTTGCCGAGACAGTCTCCTACGAGCAGTACTTC; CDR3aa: CSVAETVSYEQYF
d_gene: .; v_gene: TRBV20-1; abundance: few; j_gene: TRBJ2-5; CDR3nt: TGCAGTGCCGTCCGACAGGTTTTGGGGGAGACCCAGTACTTC; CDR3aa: CSAVRQVLGETQYF
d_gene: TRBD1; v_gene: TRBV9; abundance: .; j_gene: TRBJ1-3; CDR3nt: TGTGCCAGCAGCGACGGGACAGGGGGCCCTCATGGAAACACCATATATTTT; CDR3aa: CASSDGTGGPHGNTIYF
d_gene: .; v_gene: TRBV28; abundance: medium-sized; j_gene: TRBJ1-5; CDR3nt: TGTGCCAGCAGTTTACCCCCCAATCAGCCCCAGCATTTT; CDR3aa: CASSLPPNQPQHF
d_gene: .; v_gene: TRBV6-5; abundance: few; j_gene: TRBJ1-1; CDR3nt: TGTGCCAGCAGTCCCACGGGACGGCTGAACACTGAAGCTTTCTTT; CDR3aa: CASSPTGRLNTEAFF
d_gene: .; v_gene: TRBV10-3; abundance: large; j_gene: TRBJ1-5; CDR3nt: TGTGCCATCAGTTTGGGGTCCGGTAGCAATCAGCCCCAGCATTTT; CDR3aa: CAISLGSGSNQPQHF
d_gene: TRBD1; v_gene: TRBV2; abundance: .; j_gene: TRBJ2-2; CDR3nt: TGTGCCAGCCGGACAGGCCGGAACACCGGGGAGCTGTTTTTT; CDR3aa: CASRTGRNTGELFF
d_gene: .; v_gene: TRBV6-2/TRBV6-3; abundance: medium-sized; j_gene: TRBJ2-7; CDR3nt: TGTGCCAGCAGTCACCCGCCCTTGCCCGTCTCCTACGAGCAGTACTTC; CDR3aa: CASSHPPLPVSYEQYF
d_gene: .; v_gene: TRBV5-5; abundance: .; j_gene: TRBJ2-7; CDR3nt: TGTGCCAGCAGCTTGTTGACTCAACCGACCTACGAGCAGTACTTC; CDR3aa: CASSLLTQPTYEQYF
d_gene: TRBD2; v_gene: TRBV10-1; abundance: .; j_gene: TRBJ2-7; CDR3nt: TGCGCCAGCAGTGAGTCACTAGCGGTCTACGAGCAGTACTTC; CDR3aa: CASSESLAVYEQYF
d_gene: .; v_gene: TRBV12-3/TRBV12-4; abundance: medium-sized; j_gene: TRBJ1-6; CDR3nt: TGTGCCAGCAGTTTTCCCCGCTCACCCCTCCACTTT; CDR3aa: CASSFPRSPLHF
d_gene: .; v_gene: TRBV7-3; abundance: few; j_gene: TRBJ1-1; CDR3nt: TGTGCCAGCAGCTTATACCAGGGGACTGAAGCTTTCTTT; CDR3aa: CASSLYQGTEAFF
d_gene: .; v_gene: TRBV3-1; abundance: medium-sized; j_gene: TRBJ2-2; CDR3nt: TGTGCCAGCAGCCACTCCGGGTCAGTTAACACCGGGGAGCTGTTTTTT; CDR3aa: CASSHSGSVNTGELFF
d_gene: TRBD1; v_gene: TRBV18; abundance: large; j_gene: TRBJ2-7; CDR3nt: TGTGCCAGCTCACTCGGCGGACAGGGAAACGACGAGCAGTACTTC; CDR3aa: CASSLGGQGNDEQYF
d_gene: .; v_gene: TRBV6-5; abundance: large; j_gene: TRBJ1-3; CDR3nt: TGTGCCAGCAGTTACTCGACGGGAGACCTCTCTGGAAACACCATATATTTT; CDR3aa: CASSYSTGDLSGNTIYF
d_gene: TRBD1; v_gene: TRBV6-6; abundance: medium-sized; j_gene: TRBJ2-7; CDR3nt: TGTGCCGTTCGGCAGGGGGCCATAGAATCCTACGAGCAGTACTTC; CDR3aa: CAVRQGAIESYEQYF
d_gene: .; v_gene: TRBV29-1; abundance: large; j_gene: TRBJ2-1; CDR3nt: TGCAGCGTTGGAGGCAATGAGCAGTTCTTC; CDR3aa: CSVGGNEQFF
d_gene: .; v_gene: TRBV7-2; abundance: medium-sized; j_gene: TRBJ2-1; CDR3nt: TGTGCCAGCAGCCTTGACAGGAGTGAGCAGTTCTTC; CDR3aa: CASSLDRSEQFF
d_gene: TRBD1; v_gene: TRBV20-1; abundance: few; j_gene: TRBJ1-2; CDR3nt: TGCAGTGCCGGGGCAGGGGGCGGGTATGGCTACACCTTC; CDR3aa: CSAGAGGGYGYTF
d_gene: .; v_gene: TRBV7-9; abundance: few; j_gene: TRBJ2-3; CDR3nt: TGTGCCAGCAGCGCCATTCGCAACCCAGATACGCAGTATTTT; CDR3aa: CASSAIRNPDTQYF
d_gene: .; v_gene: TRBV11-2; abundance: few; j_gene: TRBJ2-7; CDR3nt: TGTGCCAGCAGCTTAAACGGCGCCTTAAATTACGAGCAGTACTTC; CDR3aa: CASSLNGALNYEQYF
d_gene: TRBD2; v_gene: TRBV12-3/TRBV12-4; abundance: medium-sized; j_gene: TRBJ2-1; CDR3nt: TGTGCCAGCAGTCCAAGGACTAGCGGTCTGAATGAGCAGTTCTTC; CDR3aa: CASSPRTSGLNEQFF
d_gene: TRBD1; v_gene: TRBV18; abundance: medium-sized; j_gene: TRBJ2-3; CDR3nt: TGTGCCAGTTCAAAAAGGGGGCAGACAGATACGCAGTATTTT; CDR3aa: CASSKRGQTDTQYF
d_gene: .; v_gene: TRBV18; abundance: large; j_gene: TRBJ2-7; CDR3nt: TGTGCCAGCTCACCGTCCCGGTTTTACGAGCAGTACTTC; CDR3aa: CASSPSRFYEQYF
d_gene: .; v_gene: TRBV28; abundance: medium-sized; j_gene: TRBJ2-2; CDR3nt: TGTGCCAGCAGTCTGGACGTGAGGTTTTTCAGGACCGGGGAGCTGTTTTTT; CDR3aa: CASSLDVRFFRTGELFF
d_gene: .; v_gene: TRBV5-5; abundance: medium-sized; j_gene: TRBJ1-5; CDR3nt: TGTGCCAGCAGCTTCCGACCGAACAATCAGCCCCAGCATTTT; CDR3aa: CASSFRPNNQPQHF
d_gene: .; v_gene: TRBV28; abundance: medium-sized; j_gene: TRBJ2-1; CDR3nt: TGTGCCAGCAGACGGGACAATGAGCAGTTCTTC; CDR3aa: CASRRDNEQFF
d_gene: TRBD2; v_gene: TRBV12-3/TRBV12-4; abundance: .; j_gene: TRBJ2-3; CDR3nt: TGTGCCAGCAGTTTGGCCCTAGCGGGAGGAAGCACAGATACGCAGTATTTT; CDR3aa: CASSLALAGGSTDTQYF
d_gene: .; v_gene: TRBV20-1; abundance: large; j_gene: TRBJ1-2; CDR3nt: TGCAGGGGGAGGGCCAGGGGCCACTATGGCTACACCTTC; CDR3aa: CRGRARGHYGYTF
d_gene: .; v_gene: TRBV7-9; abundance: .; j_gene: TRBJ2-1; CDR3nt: TGTGCCAGCAGCTTAGAACAGGAAAGCTCCTACAATGAGCAGTTCTTC; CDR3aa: CASSLEQESSYNEQFF
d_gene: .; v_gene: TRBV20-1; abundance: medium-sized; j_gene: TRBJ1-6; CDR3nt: TGCAGTGCTAGGAGTCCGGGGAGTTCACCCCTCCACTTT; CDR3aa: CSARSPGSSPLHF
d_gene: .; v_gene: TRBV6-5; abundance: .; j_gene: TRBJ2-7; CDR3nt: TGTGCCAGCAGTTATATGCACGAGCAGTACTTC; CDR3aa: CASSYMHEQYF
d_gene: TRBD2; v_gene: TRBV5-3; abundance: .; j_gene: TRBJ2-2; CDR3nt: TGTGCCAGAAGCCGAAGAGCGGGACTAGCGGGAGAGAACACCGGGGAGCTGTTTTTT; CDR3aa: CARSRRAGLAGENTGELFF
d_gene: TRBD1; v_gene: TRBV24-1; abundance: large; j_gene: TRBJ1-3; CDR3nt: TGTGCCACCAGTGATTCGATTTGGGACAGGGAGGCGGGAAACACCATATATTTT; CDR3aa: CATSDSIWDREAGNTIYF
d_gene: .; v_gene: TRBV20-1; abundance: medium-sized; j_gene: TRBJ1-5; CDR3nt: TGCAGTGCTACAGAGAGGGAACGAGTTCAGCCCCAGCATTTT; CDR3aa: CSATERERVQPQHF